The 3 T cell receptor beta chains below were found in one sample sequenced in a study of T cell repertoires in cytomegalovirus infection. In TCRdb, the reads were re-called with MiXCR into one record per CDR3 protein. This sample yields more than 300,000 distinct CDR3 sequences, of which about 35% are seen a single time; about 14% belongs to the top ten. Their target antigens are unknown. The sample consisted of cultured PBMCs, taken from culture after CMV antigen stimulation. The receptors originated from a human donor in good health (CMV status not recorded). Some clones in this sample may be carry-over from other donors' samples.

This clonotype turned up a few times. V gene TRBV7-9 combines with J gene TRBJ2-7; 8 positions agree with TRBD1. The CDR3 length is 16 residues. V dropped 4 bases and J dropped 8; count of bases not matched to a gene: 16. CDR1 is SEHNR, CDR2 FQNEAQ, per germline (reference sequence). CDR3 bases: TGTGCCAGCAGCTCAGTATGGAAGGTTCAGGGGGCTAAGCAGTACTTC. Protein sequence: CASSSVWKVQGAKQYF. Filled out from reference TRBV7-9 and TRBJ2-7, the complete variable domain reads DTGVSQNPRHKITKRGQNVTFRCDPISEHNRLYWYRQTLGQGPEFLTYFQNEAQLEKSRLLSDRFSAERPKGSFSTLEIQRTEQGDSAMYLCASSSVWKVQGAKQYFGPGTRLTVT.

Here the CDR3 reads CATSRPNSGAGYTF. The CDR3 coding sequence is TGTGCCACCAGCAGGCCTAACAGTGGTGCCGGCTACACCTTC. The chain carries TRBV15 and TRBJ1-2; no reliable D call. The CDR3 is 14 amino acids. The V and J ends lost 3 bases and 8 bases respectively, with 16 bases between them. Germline V CDR1 and CDR2: LNHNV, YYDKDF (reference sequence).

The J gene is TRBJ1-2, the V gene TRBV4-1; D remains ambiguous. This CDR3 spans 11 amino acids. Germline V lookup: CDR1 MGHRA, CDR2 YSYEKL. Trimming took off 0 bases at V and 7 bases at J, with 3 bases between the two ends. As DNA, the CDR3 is TGCGCCAGCAGCCAAGATACTGGCTACACCTTC. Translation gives CASSQDTGYTF.